Reported below is one T cell receptor (beta chain). J gave up 0 bases and V 6 bases, and 4 bases lay outside the gene matches. CDR3 length: 15 residues. Germline assignment: CDR1 LNHDA and CDR2 SQIVND (reference sequence). The sample comes from a study of blood T cell repertoires in COVID-19. The wider study: Sites across the United States, Italy and Spain contributed samples from acute and convalescent COVID-19. PBMCs, B-cell-depleted T cells, or T cells were the source of the cDNA or gDNA that made up the material.

Sequencing used immunoSEQ multiplex PCR; TCRdb keeps in-frame clones, though not all of them. The sample lists roughly 350,000 clones, around 90% occurring once. The origin of this receptor is a woman aged 18-30 years who had recovered from COVID-19. Sequencing was carried out using peripheral blood. This chain uses TRBV19 with TRBJ1-5, with 8 bases aligning to TRBD1. The CDR3 sequence: CASRTTGDSNQPQHF. As DNA, the CDR3 is TGTGCCAGTAGAACGACAGGGGATAGCAATCAGCCCCAGCATTTT.